Below, one T cell receptor (beta chain) is given with its context. The target antigen is unknown. Generated by immunoSEQ multiplex PCR, the TCRdb table keeps only in-frame clones and is missing some. The data contain 2,500,000 or so clones, approximately 90% of them seen just once; the ten biggest clones take up 0.13% to 0.15%. This entry is derived from a study of shared clonotypes between healthy human individuals. On the study more broadly: Sampling drew on donors who were a couple of women and a few men aged 18 to 49.

Study-level points and caveats: A handful of donors held about 5% of naive CD4 clonotypes in common. Memory subsets had estimated richness that was generally smaller than that of naive subsets.

Trimming left V 4 bases short and J 0 bases short, with 14 bases between. Germline V gene sequence: CDR1 SGDLS, CDR2 YYNGEE. This CDR3 comprises 16 residues. In the CD4+ fraction, cells were divided into CD45RA+ naive and CD45RA-negative memory subsets. The material sequenced was naive CD4+ T cells sorted from blood. Indicated subset: CD45RA+ positively selected. The sequence was obtained from a man in his late teens or twenties in good health. This chain uses TRBV9 with TRBJ1-3; tentative D call: TRBD1 (6 bases). The CDR3 DNA sequence: TGTGCCAGCAGCAAAGGACAGTTAAGCTCTGGAAACACCATATATTTT. The encoded protein is CASSKGQLSSGNTIYF. Using reference TRBV9 and TRBJ1-3 for the parts outside the CDR3, the full variable domain is DSGVTQTPKHLITATGQRVTLRCSPRSGDLSVYWYQQSLDQGLQFLIQYYNGEERAKGNILERFSAQQFPDLHSELNLSSLELGDSALYFCASSKGQLSSGNTIYFGEGSWLTVV.